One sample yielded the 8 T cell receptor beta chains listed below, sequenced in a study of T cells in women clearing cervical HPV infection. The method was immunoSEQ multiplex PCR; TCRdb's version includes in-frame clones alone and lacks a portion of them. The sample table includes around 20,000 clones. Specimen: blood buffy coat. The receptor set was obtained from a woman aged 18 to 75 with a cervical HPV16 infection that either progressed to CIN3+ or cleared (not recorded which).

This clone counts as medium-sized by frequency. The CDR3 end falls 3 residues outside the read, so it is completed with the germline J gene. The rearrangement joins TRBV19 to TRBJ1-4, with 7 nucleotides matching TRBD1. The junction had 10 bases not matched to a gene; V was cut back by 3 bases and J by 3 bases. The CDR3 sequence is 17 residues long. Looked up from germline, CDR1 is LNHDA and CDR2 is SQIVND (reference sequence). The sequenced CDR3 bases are TGTGCCAGTAGTATGATGTGGAGGGGGCCGGCTAATGAAAAA. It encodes CASSMMWRGPANEK. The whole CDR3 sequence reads CASSMMWRGPANEKLFF.

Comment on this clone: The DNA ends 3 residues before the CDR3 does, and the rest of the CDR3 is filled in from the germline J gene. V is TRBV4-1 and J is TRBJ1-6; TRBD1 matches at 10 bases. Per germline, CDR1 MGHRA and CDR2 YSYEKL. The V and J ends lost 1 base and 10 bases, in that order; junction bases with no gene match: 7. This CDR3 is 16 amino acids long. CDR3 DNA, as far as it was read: TGCGCCAGCAGCCAAGGGGAGACAGGGGGCGGGTCACCC. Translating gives CASSQGETGGGSP. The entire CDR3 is CASSQGETGGGSPLHF.

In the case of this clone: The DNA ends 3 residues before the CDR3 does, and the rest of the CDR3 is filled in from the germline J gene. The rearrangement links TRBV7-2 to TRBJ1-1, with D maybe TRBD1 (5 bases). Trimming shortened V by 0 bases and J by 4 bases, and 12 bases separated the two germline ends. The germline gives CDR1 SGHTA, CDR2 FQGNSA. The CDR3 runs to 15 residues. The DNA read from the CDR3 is TGTGCCAGCAGCTTAGCGCGGGGGTCCGGCACTGAA. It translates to CASSLARGSGTE. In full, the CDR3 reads CASSLARGSGTEAFF.

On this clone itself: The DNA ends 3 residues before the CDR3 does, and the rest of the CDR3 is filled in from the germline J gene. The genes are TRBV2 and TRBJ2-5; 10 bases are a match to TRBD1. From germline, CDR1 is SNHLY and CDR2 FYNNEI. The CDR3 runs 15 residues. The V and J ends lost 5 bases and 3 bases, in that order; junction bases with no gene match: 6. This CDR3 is CASSKRTGGEETQYF. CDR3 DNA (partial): TGTGCCAGCAGTAAAAGGACAGGGGGGGAAGAGACC.

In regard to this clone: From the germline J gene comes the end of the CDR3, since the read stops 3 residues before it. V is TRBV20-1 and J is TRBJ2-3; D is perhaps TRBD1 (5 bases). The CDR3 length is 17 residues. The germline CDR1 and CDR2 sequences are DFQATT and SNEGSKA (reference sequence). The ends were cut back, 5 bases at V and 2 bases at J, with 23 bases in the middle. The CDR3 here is CSAEGVRQSSTTDTQYF. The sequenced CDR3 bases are TGCAGTGCTGAAGGTGTCCGACAGAGCTCAACCACAGATACG.

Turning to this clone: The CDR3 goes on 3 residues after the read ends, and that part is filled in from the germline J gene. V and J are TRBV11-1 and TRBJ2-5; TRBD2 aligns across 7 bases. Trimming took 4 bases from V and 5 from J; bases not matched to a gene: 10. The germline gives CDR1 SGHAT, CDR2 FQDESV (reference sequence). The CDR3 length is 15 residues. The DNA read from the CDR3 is TGTGCCAGCAGCTCGACCGGGACTACGGGGGAGACC. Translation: CASSSTGTTGET. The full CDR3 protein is CASSSTGTTGETQYF.

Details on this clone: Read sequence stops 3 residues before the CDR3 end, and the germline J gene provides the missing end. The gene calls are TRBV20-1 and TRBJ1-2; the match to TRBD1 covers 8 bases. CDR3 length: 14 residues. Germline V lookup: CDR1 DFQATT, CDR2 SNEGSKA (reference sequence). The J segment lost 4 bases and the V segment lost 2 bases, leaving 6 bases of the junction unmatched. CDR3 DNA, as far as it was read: TGCAGTGCTAGATCCAAGGACAGGGTCTATGGC. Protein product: CSARSKDRVYG. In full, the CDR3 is CSARSKDRVYGYTF.

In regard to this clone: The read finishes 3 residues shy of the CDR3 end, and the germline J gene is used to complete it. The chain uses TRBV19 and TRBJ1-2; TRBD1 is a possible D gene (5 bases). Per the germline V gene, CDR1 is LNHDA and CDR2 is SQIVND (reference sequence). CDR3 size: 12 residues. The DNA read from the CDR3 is TGTGCCAGTAGTATAGCAGGGAGCGAC. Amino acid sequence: CASSIAGSD. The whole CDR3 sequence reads CASSIAGSDYTF.